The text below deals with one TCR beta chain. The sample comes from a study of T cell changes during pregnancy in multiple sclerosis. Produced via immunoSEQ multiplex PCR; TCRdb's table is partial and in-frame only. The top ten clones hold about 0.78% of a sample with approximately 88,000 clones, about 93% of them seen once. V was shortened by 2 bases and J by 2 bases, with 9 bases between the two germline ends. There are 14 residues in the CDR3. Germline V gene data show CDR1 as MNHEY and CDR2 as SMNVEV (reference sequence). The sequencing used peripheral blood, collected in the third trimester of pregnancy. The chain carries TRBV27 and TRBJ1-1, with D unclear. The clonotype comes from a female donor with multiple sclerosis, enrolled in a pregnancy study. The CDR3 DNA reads TGTGCCAGCAGTTTAAATGGAGCAAACACTGAAGCTTTCTTT. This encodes CASSLNGANTEAFF.